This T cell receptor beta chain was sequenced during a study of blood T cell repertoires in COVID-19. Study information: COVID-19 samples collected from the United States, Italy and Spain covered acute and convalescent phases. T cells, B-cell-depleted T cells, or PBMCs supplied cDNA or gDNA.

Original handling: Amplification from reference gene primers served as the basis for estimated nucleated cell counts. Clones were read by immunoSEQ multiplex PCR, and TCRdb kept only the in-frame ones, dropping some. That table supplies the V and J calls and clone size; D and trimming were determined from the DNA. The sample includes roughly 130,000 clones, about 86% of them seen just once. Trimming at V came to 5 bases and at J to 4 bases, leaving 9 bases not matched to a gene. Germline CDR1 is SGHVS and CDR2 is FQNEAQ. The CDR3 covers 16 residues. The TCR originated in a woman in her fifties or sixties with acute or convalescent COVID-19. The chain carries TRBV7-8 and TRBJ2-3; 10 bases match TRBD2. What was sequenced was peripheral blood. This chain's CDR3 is CASSLERGGNADTQYF. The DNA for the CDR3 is TGTGCCAGCAGCCTCGAGCGGGGGGGTAATGCAGATACGCAGTATTTT.